Shown below are 9 T cell receptor beta chains from a single sample sequenced in a study of T cell responses to AZD1222 COVID-19 vaccine. The table came from immunoSEQ multiplex PCR; TCRdb's copy has only in-frame clones and leaves some out. This sample has 130,000 or so clones; more than 85% occur once, and the top ten carry 1.9%. Sequenced material: peripheral blood, taken 28 days after the second AZD1222 dose. These receptors all stem from an adult who received the AZD1222 COVID-19 vaccine.

This clone was detected a few times. J is TRBJ1-2 and V is TRBV6-6, with a tentative D call TRBD1 (5 bases). Trimming removed 6 bases from V and 8 bases from J, with 16 bases in between. The CDR3 is 13 amino acids. The germline gives CDR1 MNHNY, CDR2 SVGAGI (reference sequence). The DNA of the CDR3 is TGTGCCAGCAGCCTCGGGGCCCTTTACGGCTACACCTTC. Residues: CASSLGALYGYTF.

The chain is built from TRBV5-1 and TRBJ2-7; possibly TRBD1 or TRBD2 for D (6 bases each). Germline V gives CDR1 SGHRS, CDR2 YFSETQ. Deletions cut 2 bases from V and 2 bases from J, with 17 bases between. The CDR3 loop spans 16 amino acids. The CDR3 loop is CASSLSTGGRTYEQYF. DNA for the CDR3: TGCGCCAGCAGCTTAAGTACCGGGGGCCGGACCTACGAGCAGTACTTC.

V gene TRBV29-1 combines with J gene TRBJ2-1; 7 nucleotides match TRBD1. The CDR3 spans 13 residues. With V trimmed by 3 bases and J by 4 bases, 3 bases remained unmatched. Germline V lookup: CDR1 SQVTM, CDR2 ANQGSEA. Written as DNA, the CDR3 is TGCAGCGTTGAGGGACAGCAATACAATGAGCAGTTCTTC. It is translated as CSVEGQQYNEQFF.

This clone was seen only once. This chain connects TRBV27 to TRBJ2-2, with 8 bases identical to TRBD2. CDR3 length: 14 residues. The germline V gene encodes CDR1 MNHEY and CDR2 SMNVEV (reference sequence). After removal of 5 bases from V and 8 bases from J, the junction contained 7 bases not matched to a gene. CDR3 DNA sequence: TGTGCCAGCAGTCCGGGAGGGCCGACGGGGGAGCTGTTTTTT. Protein product: CASSPGGPTGELFF.

J is TRBJ2-7 and V is TRBV7-2; D is tentatively TRBD1 or TRBD2 (5 bases each). This CDR3 has 16 amino acids. Trimming took off 2 bases at V and 0 bases at J, with 14 bases between the two ends. Germline-derived CDR1 and CDR2 are SGHTA and FQGNSA. CDR3 DNA: TGTGCCAGCAGCTTAAGCCCGGGGCCAGGCTCCTACGAGCAGTACTTC. It translates to CASSLSPGPGSYEQYF.

V and J are TRBV29-1 and TRBJ1-2, with D tentatively TRBD1 (5 bases). This CDR3 has 12 amino acids. Per the germline V gene, CDR1 is SQVTM and CDR2 is ANQGSEA. Trimming pared 4 bases from V and 3 bases from J, leaving 9 bases between. Here the CDR3 reads CSVGTRDYGYTF. Written as DNA, the CDR3 is TGCAGCGTTGGGACACGGGACTATGGCTACACCTTC.

V and J are TRBV9 and TRBJ1-6; D remains ambiguous. Germline-derived CDR1 and CDR2 are SGDLS and YYNGEE. The CDR3 length is 18 residues. Trimming pared 3 bases from V and 0 bases from J, leaving 16 bases between. The CDR3 nucleotides read TGTGCCAGCAGCGCCGGTGCGGCTTACAGCTCCTATAATTCACCCCTCCACTTT. Protein sequence: CASSAGAAYSSYNSPLHF.

This chain links TRBV19 with TRBJ1-5, with 8 bases identical to TRBD1. This CDR3 contains 12 residues. Germline lookup yields CDR1 LNHDA and CDR2 SQIVND (reference sequence). J was trimmed by 8 bases and V by 9 bases; bases with no gene match: 6. CDR3 amino acids: CASTGGDEPQHF. DNA of the CDR3: TGTGCCAGCACAGGGGGGGATGAGCCCCAGCATTTT.

The chain employs TRBV11-2 and TRBJ1-3; D possibly corresponds to TRBD1 (5 bases). The CDR3 has 13 amino acids. The V end was cut by 8 bases, the J end by 4 bases, with 12 bases between. Germline V CDR1 and CDR2: SGHAT, FQNNGV. CDR3 in amino acids: CASWGLSGNTIYF. DNA of the CDR3: TGTGCCAGCTGGGGACTTAGCGGAAACACCATATATTTT.